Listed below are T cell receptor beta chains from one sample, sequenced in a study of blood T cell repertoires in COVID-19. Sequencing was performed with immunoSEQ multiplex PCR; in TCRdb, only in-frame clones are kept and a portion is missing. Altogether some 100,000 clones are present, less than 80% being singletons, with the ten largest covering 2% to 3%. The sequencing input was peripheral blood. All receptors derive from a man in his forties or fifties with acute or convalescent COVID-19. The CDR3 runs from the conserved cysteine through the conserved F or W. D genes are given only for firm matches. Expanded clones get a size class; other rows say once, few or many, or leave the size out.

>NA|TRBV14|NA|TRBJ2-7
CASSPTWGDYEQYF
TGTGCCAGCAGCCCAACCTGGGGGGACTACGAGCAGTACTTC
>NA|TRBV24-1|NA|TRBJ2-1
CATSDFEGDEQFF
TGTGCCACCAGTGATTTCGAGGGGGATGAGCAGTTCTTC
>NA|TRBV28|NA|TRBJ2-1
CASSPYRQLRNEQFF
TGTGCCAGCAGTCCGTACAGACAGCTTAGAAATGAGCAGTTCTTC
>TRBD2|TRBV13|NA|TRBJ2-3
CASSSLAGGNTDTQYF
TGTGCCAGCAGCTCCCTGGCGGGAGGGAACACAGATACGCAGTATTTT
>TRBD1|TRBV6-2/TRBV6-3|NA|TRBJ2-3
CASSHPVTGATDTQYF
TGTGCCAGCAGTCACCCCGTCACAGGGGCAACAGATACGCAGTATTTT
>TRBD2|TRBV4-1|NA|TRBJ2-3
CASSQGTSGRAGDTQYF
TGCGCCAGCAGCCAGGGGACTAGCGGGAGGGCCGGAGATACGCAGTATTTT
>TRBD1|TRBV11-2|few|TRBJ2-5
CASSPTPSTGGKETQYF
TGTGCCAGCAGCCCGACCCCCTCGACAGGGGGGAAAGAGACCCAGTACTTC
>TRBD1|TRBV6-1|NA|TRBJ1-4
CASSELGQGAGTNEKLFF
TGTGCCAGCAGTGAACTGGGACAGGGGGCCGGAACTAATGAAAAACTGTTTTTT
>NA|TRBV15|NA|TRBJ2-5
CATSRPPTGLVETQYF
TGTGCCACCAGCAGACCTCCCACAGGGCTCGTAGAGACCCAGTACTTC
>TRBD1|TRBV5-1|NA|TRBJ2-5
CASSPTGQGAETQYF
TGCGCCAGCAGCCCGACGGGACAGGGGGCCGAGACCCAGTACTTC
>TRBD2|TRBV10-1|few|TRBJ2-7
CASSAGTSGYEQYF
TGCGCCAGCAGCGCCGGGACTAGCGGCTACGAGCAGTACTTC
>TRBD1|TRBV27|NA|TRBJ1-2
CASSLVQGDYGYTF
TGTGCCAGCAGTTTAGTACAGGGGGACTATGGCTACACCTTC
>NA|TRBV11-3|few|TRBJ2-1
CASSLGGEVREQFF
TGTGCCAGCAGCTTAGGGGGAGAGGTACGGGAGCAGTTCTTC
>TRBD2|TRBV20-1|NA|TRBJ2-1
CSASTSGNEQFF
TGCAGTGCTAGTACTAGCGGTAATGAGCAGTTCTTC
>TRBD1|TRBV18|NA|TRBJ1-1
CASSPPTTGGEAFF
TGTGCCAGCTCACCACCGACGACAGGGGGCGAAGCTTTCTTT
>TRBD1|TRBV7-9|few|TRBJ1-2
CASSLRTGANYGYTF
TGTGCCAGCAGCTTAAGGACAGGGGCTAACTATGGCTACACCTTC
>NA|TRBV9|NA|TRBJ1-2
CASSVQGMDGYTF
TGTGCCAGCAGCGTTCAGGGGATGGATGGCTACACCTTC
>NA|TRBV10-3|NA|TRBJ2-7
CATKSETGPYF
TGTGCCACCAAAAGTGAGACAGGCCCTTACTTC
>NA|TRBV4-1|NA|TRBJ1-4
CASSQGPSGPRGEKLFF
TGCGCCAGCAGCCAAGGCCCATCCGGGCCGCGGGGGGAAAAACTGTTTTTT
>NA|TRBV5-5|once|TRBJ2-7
CASSLGPTVSYEQYF
TGTGCCAGCAGCTTGGGGCCGACAGTCTCCTACGAGCAGTACTTC
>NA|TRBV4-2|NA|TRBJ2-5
CASSQEGAAHGDQYF
TGTGCCAGCAGCCAAGAAGGGGCCGCGCATGGGGACCAGTACTTC
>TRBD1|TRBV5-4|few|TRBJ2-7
CASSAEDRSYEQYF
TGTGCCAGCAGCGCCGAGGACAGGTCCTACGAGCAGTACTTC
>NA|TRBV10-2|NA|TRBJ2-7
CASSEQGYEQYF
TGCGCCAGCAGTGAACAGGGCTACGAGCAGTACTTC
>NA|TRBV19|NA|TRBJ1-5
CASRYADTGYNQPQHF
TGTGCCAGTAGGTATGCGGATACAGGGTATAATCAGCCCCAGCATTTT
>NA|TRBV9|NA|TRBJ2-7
CASSAYPGGAGGTYEQYF
TGTGCCAGCAGCGCCTACCCCGGAGGGGCAGGCGGTACCTACGAGCAGTACTTC
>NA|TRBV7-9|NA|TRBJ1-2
CASSLAGWGQGYGYTF
TGTGCCAGCAGCTTAGCGGGTTGGGGTCAGGGCTATGGCTACACCTTC
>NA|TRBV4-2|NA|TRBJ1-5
CASSLHREGDQPQHF
TGTGCCAGCAGCCTACACAGGGAGGGCGATCAGCCCCAGCATTTT
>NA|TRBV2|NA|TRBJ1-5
CASSSLDRLNQPQHF
TGTGCCAGCAGTTCACTAGACAGGTTAAATCAGCCCCAGCATTTT
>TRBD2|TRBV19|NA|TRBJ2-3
CASSISGGMTDTQYF
TGTGCCAGTAGTATAAGCGGGGGTATGACAGATACGCAGTATTTT
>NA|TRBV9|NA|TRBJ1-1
CASSVGEGDCGEAFF
TGTGCCAGCAGCGTAGGAGAGGGGGATTGTGGTGAAGCTTTCTTT
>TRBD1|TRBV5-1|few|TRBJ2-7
CASSLAKSGTGVYEQYF
TGCGCCAGCAGCTTGGCCAAATCCGGGACAGGTGTATACGAGCAGTACTTC
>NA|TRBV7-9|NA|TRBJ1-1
CASNQQGGTEAFF
TGTGCCAGCAATCAACAGGGCGGCACTGAAGCTTTCTTT
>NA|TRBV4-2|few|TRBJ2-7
CASSSPPGSRSYEQYF
TGTGCCAGCAGCAGTCCTCCGGGTTCCCGATCCTACGAGCAGTACTTC
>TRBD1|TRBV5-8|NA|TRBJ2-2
CASSFRTGETGELFF
TGTGCCAGCAGCTTCCGGACAGGGGAAACCGGGGAGCTGTTTTTT
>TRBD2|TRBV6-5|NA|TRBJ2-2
CASSFLAGEGGELFF
TGTGCCAGCAGTTTCCTAGCGGGAGAGGGCGGGGAGCTGTTTTTT
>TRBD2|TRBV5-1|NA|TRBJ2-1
CASSEYKRGYVDEQFF
TGCGCCAGCAGCGAATACAAGCGGGGGTATGTGGATGAGCAGTTCTTC
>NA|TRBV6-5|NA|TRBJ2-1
CASSYPGGDSPGQFF
TGTGCCAGCAGTTACCCCGGCGGGGACAGTCCCGGACAGTTCTTC
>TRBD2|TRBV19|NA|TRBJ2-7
CASSITSGSYEQYF
TGTGCCAGTAGTATTACTAGCGGGAGTTACGAGCAGTACTTC
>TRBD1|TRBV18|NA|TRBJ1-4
CASSPGTEGWRKTVFLVGEKLFF
TGTGCCAGCTCACCCGGGACAGAAGGTTGGAGAAAAACTGTTTTTCTGGTTGGAGAAAAACTGTTTTTT
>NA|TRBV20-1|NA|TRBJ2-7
CSVVSSYEQYF
TGCAGTGTTGTGAGCTCCTACGAGCAGTACTTC
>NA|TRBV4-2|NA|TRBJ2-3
CASSPRRDTDTQYF
TGTGCCAGCAGCCCGCGGAGGGACACAGATACGCAGTATTTT
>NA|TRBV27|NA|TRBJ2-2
CASSPLPGELFF
TGTGCCAGCAGTCCCCTCCCCGGGGAGCTGTTTTTT
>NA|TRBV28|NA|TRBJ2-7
CASSLPGNSYEQYF
TGTGCCAGCAGTTTACCGGGGAACTCCTACGAGCAGTACTTC
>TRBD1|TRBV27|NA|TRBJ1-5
CASSLFPQGVFGNQPQHF
TGTGCCAGCAGTTTATTCCCGCAGGGGGTATTTGGCAATCAGCCCCAGCATTTT
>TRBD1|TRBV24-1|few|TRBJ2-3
CATSDYRRQGSDTQYF
TGTGCCACCAGTGATTACCGACGACAGGGGTCAGATACGCAGTATTTT
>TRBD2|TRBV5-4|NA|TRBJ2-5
CASSLLLAGGETQYF
TGTGCCAGCAGCTTGTTACTAGCGGGAGGAGAGACCCAGTACTTC
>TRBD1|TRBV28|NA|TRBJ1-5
CASSLVQGEGQPQHF
TGTGCCAGCAGTTTAGTCCAGGGGGAAGGACAGCCCCAGCATTTT
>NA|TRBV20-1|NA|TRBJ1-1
CSAGGNTEAFF
TGCAGTGCGGGGGGAAACACTGAAGCTTTCTTT
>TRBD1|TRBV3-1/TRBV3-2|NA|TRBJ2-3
CASSDGQDHTDTQYF
TGTGCCAGCAGTGACGGACAGGACCACACAGATACGCAGTATTTT
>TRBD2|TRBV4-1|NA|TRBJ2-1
CASSQPRTSGRRQFF
TGCGCCAGCAGCCAACCCCGCACTAGCGGGAGACGGCAGTTCTTC
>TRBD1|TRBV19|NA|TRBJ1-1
CASSIGQGASTEAFF
TGTGCCAGTAGTATAGGACAGGGGGCGTCGACTGAAGCTTTCTTT
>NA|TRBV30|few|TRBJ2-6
CARESSGANVLTF
TGTGCCAGAGAGAGCTCTGGGGCCAACGTCCTGACTTTC
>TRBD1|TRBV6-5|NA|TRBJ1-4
CASRDRARNEKLFF
TGTGCCAGCAGGGACAGGGCTAGAAATGAAAAACTGTTTTTT
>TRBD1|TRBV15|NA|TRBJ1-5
CATSREFRDRYSNQPQHF
TGTGCCACCAGCAGAGAATTCAGGGACAGATATAGCAATCAGCCCCAGCATTTT
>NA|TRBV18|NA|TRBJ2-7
CASSPLTLPGEQYF
TGTGCCAGCTCACCACTGACATTACCTGGCGAGCAGTACTTC
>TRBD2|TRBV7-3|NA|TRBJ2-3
CASSLTTSGVNTQYF
TGTGCCAGCAGCTTAACGACTAGCGGGGTTAATACGCAGTATTTT